Listed below are T cell receptor beta chains from one sample, sequenced in a study of Graves' ophthalmopathy and Graves' hyperthyroidism. TCRdb itself ran the multiplex PCR reads through MiXCR, one entry per CDR3 protein. The table includes hundreds of thousands of distinct CDR3 sequences, about 38% detected once. The material sequenced was peripheral blood. The receptors derive from an adult man with Graves' ophthalmopathy. CDR3s include the opening cysteine and the closing phenylalanine or tryptophan. The order of the fields is clone size, J gene, D gene, V gene, CDR3 protein, CDR3 DNA. D genes are given only for firm matches. Clone sizes are given selectively: once, few, many, or a class where the clone is expanded.

abundance: many
j_gene: TRBJ1-1
d_gene: -
v_gene: TRBV29-1
CDR3aa: CSVEESLNTEAFF
CDR3nt: TGCAGCGTTGAAGAGAGTCTGAACACTGAAGCTTTCTTT

abundance: -
j_gene: TRBJ2-2
d_gene: -
v_gene: TRBV15
CDR3aa: CATSRGAEDTGELFF
CDR3nt: TGTGCCACCAGCCGGGGGGCGGAGGACACCGGGGAGCTGTTTTTT

abundance: once
j_gene: TRBJ1-2
d_gene: -
v_gene: TRBV10-3
CDR3aa: CAIRDRASYGYTF
CDR3nt: TGTGCCATCAGAGATAGGGCTAGCTATGGCTACACCTTC

abundance: -
j_gene: TRBJ2-2
d_gene: -
v_gene: TRBV15
CDR3aa: CATSSGQTYELFF
CDR3nt: TGTGCCACCAGCAGCGGACAGACCTACGAGCTGTTTTTT

abundance: many
j_gene: TRBJ1-5
d_gene: -
v_gene: TRBV15
CDR3aa: CATSRARVGNQPQHF
CDR3nt: TGTGCCACCAGCAGAGCCAGGGTGGGCAATCAGCCCCAGCATTTT

abundance: few
j_gene: TRBJ1-1
d_gene: -
v_gene: TRBV12-3/TRBV12-4
CDR3aa: CASSFGQGNGEAFF
CDR3nt: TGTGCCAGCAGTTTTGGGCAGGGTAACGGTGAAGCTTTCTTT

abundance: -
j_gene: TRBJ1-2
d_gene: -
v_gene: TRBV29-1
CDR3aa: CSVAGVNYGYTF
CDR3nt: TGCAGCGTTGCAGGGGTTAACTATGGCTACACCTTC

abundance: few
j_gene: TRBJ2-5
d_gene: TRBD1
v_gene: TRBV18
CDR3aa: CASSPPWTGLQETQYF
CDR3nt: TGTGCCAGCTCACCACCGTGGACAGGGCTCCAAGAGACCCAGTACTTC

abundance: many
j_gene: TRBJ2-7
d_gene: -
v_gene: TRBV7-9
CDR3aa: CASSLNDYEQYF
CDR3nt: TGTGCCAGCAGCCTAAATGACTACGAGCAGTACTTC

abundance: -
j_gene: TRBJ1-1
d_gene: -
v_gene: TRBV12-3/TRBV12-4
CDR3aa: CASGVGRKTTEAFF
CDR3nt: TGTGCTAGTGGGGTGGGCAGAAAAACCACTGAAGCTTTCTTT

abundance: -
j_gene: TRBJ2-5
d_gene: TRBD1
v_gene: TRBV25-1
CDR3aa: CASSVTGQGAVRETQYF
CDR3nt: TGTGCCAGCAGTGTAACGGGACAGGGGGCTGTTCGAGAGACCCAGTACTTC

abundance: few
j_gene: TRBJ2-5
d_gene: -
v_gene: TRBV7-8
CDR3aa: CASSSTTGRQETQYF
CDR3nt: TGTGCCAGCAGCTCAACAACCGGCCGACAAGAGACCCAGTACTTC

abundance: many
j_gene: TRBJ2-7
d_gene: -
v_gene: TRBV29-1
CDR3aa: CSVPRQGGNEQYF
CDR3nt: TGCAGCGTCCCCAGGCAGGGGGGCAACGAGCAGTACTTC

abundance: few
j_gene: TRBJ1-1
d_gene: -
v_gene: TRBV5-1
CDR3aa: CASSLEEGLRGTEAFF
CDR3nt: TGCGCCAGCAGTTTGGAGGAGGGATTACGGGGCACTGAAGCTTTCTTT

abundance: few
j_gene: TRBJ1-6
d_gene: -
v_gene: TRBV20-1
CDR3aa: CSATPRLKNSPLHF
CDR3nt: TGCAGTGCTACCCCCCGCCTGAAGAATTCACCCCTCCACTTT

abundance: -
j_gene: TRBJ2-5
d_gene: -
v_gene: TRBV2
CDR3aa: CASSPPGDETQYF
CDR3nt: TGTGCCAGCTCACCACCGGGTGATGAGACCCAGTACTTC

abundance: -
j_gene: TRBJ1-2
d_gene: -
v_gene: TRBV30
CDR3aa: CAWSSPGDYTF
CDR3nt: TGTGCCTGGAGTTCCCCGGGGGACTACACCTTC

abundance: -
j_gene: TRBJ1-5
d_gene: -
v_gene: TRBV5-4
CDR3aa: CACSALTPTRGTDQPQHF
CDR3nt: TGTGCCTGCAGTGCGCTTACCCCCACAAGGGGGACGGATCAGCCCCAGCATTTT

abundance: -
j_gene: TRBJ2-2
d_gene: TRBD1
v_gene: TRBV25-1
CDR3aa: CASTQQGAEELFF
CDR3nt: TGTGCCAGCACTCAGCAGGGGGCCGAGGAGCTGTTTTTT

abundance: many
j_gene: TRBJ1-4
d_gene: -
v_gene: TRBV29-1
CDR3aa: CSVEEGGKLFF
CDR3nt: TGCAGCGTTGAAGAGGGCGGAAAACTGTTTTTT

abundance: few
j_gene: TRBJ2-7
d_gene: TRBD1
v_gene: TRBV6-4
CDR3aa: CASSGADRDTEQYF
CDR3nt: TGTGCCAGCAGTGGGGCTGACAGGGACACTGAGCAGTACTTC

abundance: many
j_gene: TRBJ1-1
d_gene: -
v_gene: TRBV5-1
CDR3aa: CASRSDPTEAFF
CDR3nt: TGCGCCAGCAGATCCGACCCTACGGAAGCTTTCTTT

abundance: once
j_gene: TRBJ1-5
d_gene: TRBD1
v_gene: TRBV10-3
CDR3aa: CASSKRTGTVNQPQHF
CDR3nt: TGTGCCAGCAGTAAACGCACCGGGACAGTAAATCAGCCCCAGCATTTT

abundance: many
j_gene: TRBJ1-2
d_gene: -
v_gene: TRBV12-3/TRBV12-4
CDR3aa: CASSPLVVAQRYGYTF
CDR3nt: TGTGCCAGCAGTCCCCTGGTAGTTGCCCAAAGATATGGCTACACCTTC

abundance: -
j_gene: TRBJ1-2
d_gene: TRBD1
v_gene: TRBV30
CDR3aa: CAWSVRTGTYGYTF
CDR3nt: TGTGCCTGGAGTGTAAGGACAGGGACTTATGGCTACACCTTC

abundance: many
j_gene: TRBJ2-7
d_gene: TRBD2
v_gene: TRBV7-2
CDR3aa: CASSLDLAGTSYEQYF
CDR3nt: TGTGCCAGCAGCTTAGATCTAGCGGGGACTTCCTACGAGCAGTACTTC